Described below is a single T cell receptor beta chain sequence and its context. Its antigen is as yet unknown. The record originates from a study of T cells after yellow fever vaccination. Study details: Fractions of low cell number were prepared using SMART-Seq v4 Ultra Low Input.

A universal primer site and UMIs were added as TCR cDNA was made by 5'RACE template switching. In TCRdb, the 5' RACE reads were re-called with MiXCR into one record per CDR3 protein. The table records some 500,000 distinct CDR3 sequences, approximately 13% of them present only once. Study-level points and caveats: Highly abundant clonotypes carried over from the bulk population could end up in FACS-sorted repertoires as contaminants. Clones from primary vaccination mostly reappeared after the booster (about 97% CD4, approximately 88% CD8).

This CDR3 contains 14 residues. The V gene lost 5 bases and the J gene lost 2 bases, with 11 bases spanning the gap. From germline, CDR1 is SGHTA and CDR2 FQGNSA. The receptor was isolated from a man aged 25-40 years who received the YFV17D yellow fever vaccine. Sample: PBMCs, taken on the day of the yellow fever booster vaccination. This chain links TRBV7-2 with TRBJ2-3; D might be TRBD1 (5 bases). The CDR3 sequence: CASSPDRYTDTQYF. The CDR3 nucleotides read TGTGCCAGCAGCCCAGACAGATACACAGATACGCAGTATTTT.